The T cell receptor beta chain described here comes from a study of OX40 agonist ivuxolimab in advanced cancers. The protocol was immunoSEQ multiplex PCR, while the TCRdb copy is restricted to in-frame clones and leaves out a portion. The data hold around 150,000 clones, with roughly 94% observed a single time. Study-wide results and caveats: Relative to CD4+, CD8+ T cells held more expanded clones on average. Clonal expansion by week 6 occurred in CD4+ and CD8+ blood T cells (at 0.1 to 3.0 mg/kg).

A remark on this clone: Its antigen remains unknown.

This CDR3 is 13 amino acids long. V was clipped by 7 bases and J by 10 bases, with 14 bases between them. The germline CDR1 and CDR2 sequences are SNHLY and FYNNEI. The chain uses TRBV2 and TRBJ1-6, with D maybe TRBD1 (6 bases). The clonotype was recovered from an adult with an advanced solid tumor such as melanoma, head and neck, liver or kidney cancer. Sequenced material: CD4+ or CD8+ T cells sorted from blood, taken in a trial of the OX40 agonist ivuxolimab. CDR3 region: CASIAQGQSPLHF. The DNA of the CDR3 is TGTGCCAGCATAGCCCAGGGGCAGTCACCCCTCCACTTT.